This T cell receptor (beta chain) was captured in a study of cytomegalovirus exposure and HLA in healthy donors (dated by TCRdb to the late 2010s). Regarding the study in general: An earlier analysis of approximately 640 of the donors reported about 250 Gb of sequence data and some 120 million unique TCR beta sequences from roughly 200 million T cells. Around 330 gigabases of sequencing data and around 90 million unique TCR sequences made up an early release that covered 500 to 650 HLA-typed donors. Of the approximately 400 genotyped donors, about 80% fell in the genetic ancestry cluster associated with self-reported Caucasian donors. The study aimed to test whether signatures of past pathogen exposure could be identified by cataloging public T cell receptors. Using immunosequencing, the study profiled T cell repertoires from fewer than 700 subjects and related those repertoires to cytomegalovirus serostatus. Besides the first cohort of approximately 670 subjects, a separate validation cohort made up of over 100 different subjects was used. To predict cytomegalovirus infection status, the study brought together high-throughput TCR immunosequencing, statistical association of individual TCRs with disease status, and machine learning. A later analysis re-examined previously published TCR beta repertoires from just over 650 donors and added high-resolution HLA genotyping to investigate patterns of TCR occurrence. In the later analysis, no new phenotypic data were used to find candidate immune exposures; instead, reliance was placed on TCR beta sequences and their occurrence across donors. An earlier analysis of around 580 of the donors used high-throughput TCR beta sequencing to judge whether each TCR beta V gene segment behaved as functional or pseudogenic. Donor age, sex, ethnicity and CMV serostatus were compiled together with the repertoire data. A later genetic analysis took genome-wide SNP genotypes for about three fifths of the 666 donors and used that subset as a discovery cohort. Every repertoire in the discovery cohort had been generated on one and the same sequencing platform. Both class I and class II loci were covered by HLA typing, at four-digit resolution. The number of typed donors differed by locus: roughly 629-630 for A, B, C, DRB1 and DQB1; 500 to 550 for DQA1; 600 to 610 for DPA1; and around 450 for DPB1. Five DR-DQ haplotypes were treated as single units for association and clustering because of strong linkage in the cohort. Across around 400 genotyped donors of the cohort, an average of roughly 250,000 unique TCR beta nucleotide sequences per donor were sequenced, and 15% to 20% of those sequences were non-productive.

Notes on this clone: Its binding antigen is unknown.

The library was built by means of the immunoSEQ multiplex PCR assay. For the multiplex PCR, a mixture combining 60 forward primers for TCR Vbeta segments and 13 reverse primers for TCR Jbeta segments was used. The CDR3 region of rearranged TCR beta genes was amplified from genomic DNA with a multiplex PCR assay. On the Illumina HiSeq System, the amplified TCR beta libraries were sequenced as 87-base-pair reads. Processing in the source paper ran as follows. A later analysis tallied 80 million to 95 million unique TCR beta chains across the roughly 610 repertoires, and about 10 million of those chains were shared by two or more donors. Raw reads were error-corrected and collapsed into unique sequences by a nearest-neighbor algorithm in which closely related sequences were merged to remove PCR and sequencing errors. V, D and J gene segments were assigned by aligning CDR3 sequences to IMGT reference sequences. For a sequence to be retained, at least a six-nucleotide match to both a V gene segment and a J gene segment was required. Rearrangements were classified as productive when the CDR3 lacked stop codons and remained in frame with V and J, and all other rearrangements were classified as non-productive. Following IMGT convention, CDR3 was defined as the stretch from the second conserved V-encoded cysteine up to the conserved J-encoded phenylalanine. Sequences without an unambiguous match to a single V gene segment were excluded from the earlier analysis of several hundred of the donors. An earlier analysis of 587 of the donors classified V segments as functional when productive rearrangements were above 56.7% and as segregating when the standard deviation between donors was above 5%. A statistical classification framework was developed to diagnose cytomegalovirus status using the catalog of TCR beta chain sequences. V and J gene assignment, in a later analysis, came from comparing TCR nucleotide sequences with IMGT/GENE-DB human TR gene sequences. Using the TCRdist pipeline, a later analysis assigned CDR3 sequences along with most-parsimonious VDJ recombination scenarios. A later analysis defined each TCR beta chain by its CDR3 amino acid sequence plus V-gene family, and excluded reads lacking a unique V-gene family. In a later analysis, fewer than 600 highly shared, low-generation-probability nucleotide sequences were removed to address suspected cross-contamination and a sequencing artifact. For each public chain, a later analysis derived a clonal expansion index from normalized ranks of inferred template counts within each repertoire. A later analysis computed generation probabilities with a VDJ recombination model fitted to out-of-frame rearrangements, and checked the results against IGoR. In a later analysis, hypergeometric tests were used to score TCR-TCR, TCR-HLA and TCR-CMV co-occurrence, with a repertoire-size bias correction applied to TCR pairs. False discovery rates were estimated in a later analysis by permuting HLA or CMV assignments 20 times. A later analysis grouped co-occurring TCRs with DBSCAN, adding TCRdist sequence similarity when clustering within HLA-allele-positive subsets. Repertoires with fewer than 30,000 or more than 120,000 public chains were left out of co-occurrence clustering, as were about 5 repertoires with anomalous nucleotide sharing. The table was pulled from immuneACCESS by TCRdb, which kept in-frame rearrangements only. Such tables lose some clones; where checked, under half of the loss comes from unresolved V genes, and the rest has no known cause. That table is the source of V, J and clone size, and D and trimming were worked out from the DNA. The sample table gives about 48,000 clones. The ten largest make up about 1.2% of the sample.

General findings and caveats noted by the study authors: Immune exposure information for the cohort was limited to CMV serostatus. The authors suggested that the approach could potentially be generalized to other disease states and immunological phenotypes. Most TCR sequences were seen in very few donors, while some public TCRs were found in many individuals. Roughly uniform sequencing depth across donors was assumed in presence/absence analyses, although this assumption may not hold. A cluster of highly shared sequence variants was judged likely to be a technical artifact of the sequencing pipeline. In a later analysis, some 18,000 TCR beta sequences were associated with specific HLA alleles at a false discovery rate of 0.05. Strong co-occurrence of HLA alleles, especially DR and DQ, made assigning TCR associations to individual alleles difficult. A few of the identified cytomegalovirus-associated TCR beta chains were confirmed in vitro to be specific for cytomegalovirus antigens. In an earlier analysis of several hundred of the donors, most TCR beta V segments were observed in productive rearrangements about 87% or about 30% of the time, broadly matching IMGT annotations. HLA typing was unavailable for some donors at each locus, so association tests used only the typed subset. A further reported finding was that TCR beta sequences accurately predicted the HLA-A and HLA-B alleles for most subjects in the first cohort. A later genetic analysis reported fewer N-insertions in productive TCRs among donors in an Asian-associated ancestry cluster than the roughly 700-donor mean. Correlated functional status among segregating V segments might be attributable to linkage disequilibrium, but an unknown experimental factor could not be ruled out. Only TCR beta chains were sequenced in this cohort, and the absence of alpha or paired-chain data limited detectable features. In the study, some 180 TCR beta chains were listed as associated with cytomegalovirus. In a later analysis, HLA-associated TCR beta chains were found to be more clonally expanded and to have lower generation probabilities than equally common non-associated chains. Most CMV-associated TCR beta chains appeared to be HLA-restricted in a later analysis, and the HLA associations seemed to be driven largely by CMV exposure. A later analysis found that TCR association rates varied across HLA loci, with DRB1 alleles showing the most associated TCRs and HLA-C alleles the fewest. A later analysis reported that several top co-occurrence clusters appeared linked to parvovirus B19, influenza, CMV and Epstein-Barr virus. Because counts were too low, some 17 rarely observed V segments, including chromosome 9 orphons, were left out of the earlier analysis of some 640 of the donors. Cytomegalovirus status was reported to be diagnosed by the classifier with high specificity and sensitivity in both the original and validation cohorts. Some IMGT-functional V segments, including TRBV6-2 and TRBV6-3, could not be told apart with the 87-base-pair reads, so those segments were excluded. V-gene and J-gene trimming of TCR beta chains was associated with a missense DCLRE1C variant in a later genetic analysis, and the association was replicated in an independent cohort.

Relative to germline, V is missing 7 bases and J is missing 1 base, with 1 base of the junction outside any gene match. From the cysteine through the phenylalanine, the CDR3 covers 13 amino acids. The read is trimmed to its CDR3 DNA, 39 bases read in frame from base 1. The germline V gene (reference sequence) provides CDR1 LNHDA and CDR2 SQIVND. The cohort consisted of 600 to 700 healthy bone marrow donors. At the time of sampling, every cohort member was nominally healthy, though immune exposures that went unrecorded were likely present. The donor tested CMV seronegative, placing the donor among the 350 to 400 seronegative members of the cohort. Each donor provided a peripheral blood sample, and peripheral blood mononuclear cells were used for TCR beta sequencing. Genomic DNA was extracted from the blood cell samples with the Qiagen DNeasy Blood Extraction Kit.

Sequenced sample: PBMCs. The chain joins TRBV19 to TRBJ2-1, with 7 bases aligning to TRBD2. The receptor was derived from a woman aged 40-49 years in good health and CMV-seronegative. The CDR3 protein sequence reads: CASTSGSYNEQFF. At the DNA level, the sequence is TGTGCCAGTACTAGCGGTTCCTACAATGAGCAGTTCTTC.